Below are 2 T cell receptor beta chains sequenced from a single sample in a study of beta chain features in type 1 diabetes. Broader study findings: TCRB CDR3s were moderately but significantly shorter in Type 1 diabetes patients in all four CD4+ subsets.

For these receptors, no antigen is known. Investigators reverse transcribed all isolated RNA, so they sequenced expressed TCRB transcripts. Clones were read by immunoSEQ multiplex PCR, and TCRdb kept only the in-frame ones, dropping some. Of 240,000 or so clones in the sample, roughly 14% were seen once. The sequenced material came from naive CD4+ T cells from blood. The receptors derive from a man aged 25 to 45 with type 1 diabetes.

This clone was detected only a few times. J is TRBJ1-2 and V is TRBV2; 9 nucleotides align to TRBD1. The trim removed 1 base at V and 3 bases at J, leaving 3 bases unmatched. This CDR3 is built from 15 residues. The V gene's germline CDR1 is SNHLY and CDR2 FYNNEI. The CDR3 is CASSEGTGVYYGYTF. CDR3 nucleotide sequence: TGTGCCAGCAGTGAAGGGACAGGGGTTTACTATGGCTACACCTTC.

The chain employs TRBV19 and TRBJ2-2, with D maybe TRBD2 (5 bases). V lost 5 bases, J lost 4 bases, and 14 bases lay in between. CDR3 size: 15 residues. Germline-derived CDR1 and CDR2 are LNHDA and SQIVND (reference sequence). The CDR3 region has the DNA TGTGCCAGTAGTCGACCAAGCAGCGGCACCGGGGAGCTGTTTTTT. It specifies CASSRPSSGTGELFF.